The rows below give T cell receptor beta chains drawn from one sample of a study of blood T cell repertoires in COVID-19. The assay was immunoSEQ multiplex PCR, and TCRdb's table has in-frame clones only and misses some. The sample yields around 50,000 clones, about 89% seen once. Input material: peripheral blood. The receptors shown here come from a man in his sixties with active or convalescent COVID-19. Both conserved end residues are part of each CDR3. Some rows have no size entry. The others give once, few or many, or a class for an expanded clone.

j_call: TRBJ2-3; v_call: TRBV19; clone_size: NA; cdr3_aa: CASSMAGGGTDTQYF
j_call: TRBJ1-6; v_call: TRBV10-3; clone_size: few; cdr3_aa: CAISESVAGNSPLHF
j_call: TRBJ2-7; v_call: TRBV27; clone_size: NA; cdr3_aa: CASSSGVYEQYF
j_call: TRBJ2-5; v_call: TRBV6-5; clone_size: NA; cdr3_aa: CASRGSGETQYF
j_call: TRBJ2-1; v_call: TRBV7-9; clone_size: NA; cdr3_aa: CASSLDAGEQFF
j_call: TRBJ2-3; v_call: TRBV10-3; clone_size: NA; cdr3_aa: CAISGQDIGADTQYF
j_call: TRBJ1-6; v_call: TRBV6-1; clone_size: NA; cdr3_aa: CASSEAGHVNSPLHF
j_call: TRBJ2-2; v_call: TRBV9; clone_size: NA; cdr3_aa: CASRGQGGNTGELFF
j_call: TRBJ2-3; v_call: TRBV3-1/TRBV3-2; clone_size: once; cdr3_aa: CASTERGLTDTQYF
j_call: TRBJ1-6; v_call: TRBV15; clone_size: NA; cdr3_aa: CATSRDQGQTGPLHF
j_call: TRBJ2-7; v_call: TRBV3-1/TRBV3-2; clone_size: NA; cdr3_aa: CASSQEGGGHSYEQYF
j_call: TRBJ2-1; v_call: TRBV30; clone_size: NA; cdr3_aa: CAWSVTGLSSYNEQFF
j_call: TRBJ1-3; v_call: TRBV5-5; clone_size: NA; cdr3_aa: CASSLVAGNSGNTIYF
j_call: TRBJ1-5; v_call: TRBV5-1; clone_size: NA; cdr3_aa: CASSLSGADQPQHF
j_call: TRBJ2-6; v_call: TRBV12-3/TRBV12-4; clone_size: NA; cdr3_aa: CASSSRGANVLTF
j_call: TRBJ1-1; v_call: TRBV6-5; clone_size: NA; cdr3_aa: CASSYVPRLTEAFF
j_call: TRBJ1-4; v_call: TRBV10-3; clone_size: NA; cdr3_aa: CAIGEGVDEKLFF
j_call: TRBJ2-3; v_call: TRBV9; clone_size: NA; cdr3_aa: CASSVVGENTDTQYF